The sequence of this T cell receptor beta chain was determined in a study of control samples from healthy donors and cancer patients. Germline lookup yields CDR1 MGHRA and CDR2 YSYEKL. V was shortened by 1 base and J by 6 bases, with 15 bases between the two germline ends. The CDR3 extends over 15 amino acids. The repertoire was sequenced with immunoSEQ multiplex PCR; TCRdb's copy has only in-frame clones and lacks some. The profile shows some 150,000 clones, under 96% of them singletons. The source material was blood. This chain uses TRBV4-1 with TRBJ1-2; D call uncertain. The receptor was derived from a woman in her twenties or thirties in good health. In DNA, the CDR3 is TGCGCCAGCAGCCAAGGCAAGGGCTTTGTGGATGGCTACACCTTC. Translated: CASSQGKGFVDGYTF.